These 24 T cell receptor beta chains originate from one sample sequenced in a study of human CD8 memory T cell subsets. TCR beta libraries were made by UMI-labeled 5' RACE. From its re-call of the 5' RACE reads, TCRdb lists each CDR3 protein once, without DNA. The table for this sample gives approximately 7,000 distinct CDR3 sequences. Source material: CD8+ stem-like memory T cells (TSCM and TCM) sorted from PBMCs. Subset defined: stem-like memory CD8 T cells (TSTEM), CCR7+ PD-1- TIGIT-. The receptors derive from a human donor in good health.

The CDR3 here is CASSKGGKESRYEQYF. V gene TRBV21-1 combines with J gene TRBJ2-7; TCRdb names TRBD1, which stays unverified in the absence of DNA. TRBV21-1 is described as a pseudogene. There are 16 residues in the CDR3.

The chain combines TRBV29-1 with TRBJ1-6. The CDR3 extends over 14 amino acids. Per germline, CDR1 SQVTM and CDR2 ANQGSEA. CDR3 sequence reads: CSVATGGANSPLHF.

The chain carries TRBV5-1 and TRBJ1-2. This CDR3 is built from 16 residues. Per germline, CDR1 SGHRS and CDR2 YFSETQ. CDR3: CASSPRLAVFNYGYTF.

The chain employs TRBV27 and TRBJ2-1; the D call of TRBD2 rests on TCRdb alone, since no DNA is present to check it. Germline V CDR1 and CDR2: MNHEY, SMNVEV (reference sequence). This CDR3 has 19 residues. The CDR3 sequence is CASSPLTSGSLAYGDEQFF.

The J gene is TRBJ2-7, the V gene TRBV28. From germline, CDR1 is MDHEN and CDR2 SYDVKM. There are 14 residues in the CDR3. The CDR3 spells CASSAHGPGDEQYF. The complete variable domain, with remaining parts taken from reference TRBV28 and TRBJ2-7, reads DVKVTQSSRYLVKRTGEKVFLECVQDMDHENMFWYRQDPGLGLRLIYFSYDVKMKEKGDIPEGYSVSREKKERFSLILESASTNQTSMYLCASSAHGPGDEQYFGPGTRLTVT.

This CDR3 is CSARDQGSDRGSYEQYF. The chain links TRBV20-1 to TRBJ2-7; TCRdb's D call of TRBD1 is untestable without DNA. The CDR3 has 17 residues. Germline V lookup: CDR1 DFQATT, CDR2 SNEGSKA (reference sequence).

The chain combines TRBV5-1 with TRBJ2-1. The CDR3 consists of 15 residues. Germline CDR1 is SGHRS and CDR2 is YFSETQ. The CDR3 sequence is CASRLGLADYNEQFF.

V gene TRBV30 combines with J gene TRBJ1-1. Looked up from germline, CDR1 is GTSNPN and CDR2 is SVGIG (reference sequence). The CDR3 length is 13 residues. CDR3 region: CAVTRVQNTEAFF.

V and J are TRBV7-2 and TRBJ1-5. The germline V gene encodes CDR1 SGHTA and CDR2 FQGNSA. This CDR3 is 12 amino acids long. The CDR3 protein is CASSLGSQPQHF.

The CDR3 loop is CASSLTGSQETQYF. The rearrangement uses TRBV7-9 and TRBJ2-5. CDR3 length equals 14 residues. Germline CDR1 and CDR2: SEHNR and FQNEAQ (reference sequence).

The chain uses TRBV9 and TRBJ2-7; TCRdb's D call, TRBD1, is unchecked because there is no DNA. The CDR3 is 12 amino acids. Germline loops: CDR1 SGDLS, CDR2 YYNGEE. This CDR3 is CASSVQGDEQYF.

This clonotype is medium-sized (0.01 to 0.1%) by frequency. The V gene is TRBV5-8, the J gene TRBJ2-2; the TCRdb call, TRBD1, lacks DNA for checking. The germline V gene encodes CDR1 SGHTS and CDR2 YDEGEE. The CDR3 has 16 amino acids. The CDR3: CASSLKRGEGTGELFF.

The CDR3 loop is CASSTTGTTGELFF. The rearrangement links TRBV9 to TRBJ2-2; without DNA, the TCRdb call of TRBD1 cannot be checked. CDR1 is SGDLS, CDR2 YYNGEE, per germline. The CDR3 has 14 amino acids.

CDR3 residues: CATSRAAFDEQFF. V usage is TRBV15 and J usage is TRBJ2-1. CDR3 size: 13 residues. Germline CDR1 reads LNHNV; CDR2 reads YYDKDF (reference sequence).

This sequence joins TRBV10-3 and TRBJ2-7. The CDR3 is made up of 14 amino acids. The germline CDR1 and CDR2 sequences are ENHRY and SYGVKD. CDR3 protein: CAIKETSDSYEQYF.

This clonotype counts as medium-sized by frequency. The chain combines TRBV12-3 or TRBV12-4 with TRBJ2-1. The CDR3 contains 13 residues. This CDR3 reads CASRSLAWYEQFF.

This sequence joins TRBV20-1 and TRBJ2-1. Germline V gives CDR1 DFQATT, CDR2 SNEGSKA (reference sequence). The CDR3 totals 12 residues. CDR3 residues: CSARDPLSEQFF.

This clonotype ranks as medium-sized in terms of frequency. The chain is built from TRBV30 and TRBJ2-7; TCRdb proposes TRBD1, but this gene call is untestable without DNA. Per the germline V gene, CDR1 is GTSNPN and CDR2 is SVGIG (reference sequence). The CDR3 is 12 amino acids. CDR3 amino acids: CAWSSQGYEQYF.

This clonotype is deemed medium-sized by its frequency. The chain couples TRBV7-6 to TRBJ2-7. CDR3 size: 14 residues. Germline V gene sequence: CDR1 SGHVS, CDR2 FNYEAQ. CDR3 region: CASSHSTDSYEQYF.

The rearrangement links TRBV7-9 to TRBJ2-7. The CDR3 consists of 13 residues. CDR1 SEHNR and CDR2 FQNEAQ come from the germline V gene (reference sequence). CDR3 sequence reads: CASSHKSSYEQYF.

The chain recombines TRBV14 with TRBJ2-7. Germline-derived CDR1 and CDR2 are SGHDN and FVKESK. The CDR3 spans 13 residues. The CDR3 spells CASSLSSVGEQYF. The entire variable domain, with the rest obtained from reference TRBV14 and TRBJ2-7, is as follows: EAGVTQFPSHSVIEKGQTVTLRCDPISGHDNLYWYRRVMGKEIKFLLHFVKESKQDESGMPNNRFLAERTGGTYSTLKVQPAELEDSGVYFCASSLSSVGEQYFGPGTRLTVT.

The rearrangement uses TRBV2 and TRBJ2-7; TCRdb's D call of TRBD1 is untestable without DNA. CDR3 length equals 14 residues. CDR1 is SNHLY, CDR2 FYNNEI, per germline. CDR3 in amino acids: CASSVGQAAYEQYF.

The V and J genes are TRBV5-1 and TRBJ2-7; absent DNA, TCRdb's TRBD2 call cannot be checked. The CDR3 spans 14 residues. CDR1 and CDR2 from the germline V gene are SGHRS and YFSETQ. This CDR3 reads CASSLADPADEQYF.

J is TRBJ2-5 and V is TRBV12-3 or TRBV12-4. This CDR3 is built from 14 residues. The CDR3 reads CASSLRGEHQTQYF.